This record covers a single TCR beta chain. Authors' data handling: Counts of nucleated cells, estimated from reference gene primer amplification, were obtained. Generated by immunoSEQ multiplex PCR, the TCRdb table keeps only in-frame clones and is missing some. Clone size and the V and J calls come from that table; the DNA yielded D and trimming. The sample carries some 21,000 clones, roughly 80% recorded once. This record belongs to a study of blood T cell repertoires in COVID-19. This CDR3 spans 14 amino acids. V gave up 2 bases and J gave up 4 bases; unmatched junction bases: 2. Per the germline V gene, CDR1 is SGHRS and CDR2 is YFSETQ.

The chain joins TRBV5-1 to TRBJ1-1, with TRBD1 identical over 10 bases. This sequence was found in a man aged 40-50 years with acute or convalescent COVID-19. Sequenced material: peripheral blood. CDR3 bases: TGCGCCAGCAGCTTAAGGACAGGGGGCACTGAAGCTTTCTTT. This codes for CASSLRTGGTEAFF.